Presented here are 15 T cell receptor beta chains from one specimen sequenced in a study of cytomegalovirus exposure and HLA in healthy donors. Primers included in the PCR were 60 Vbeta and 13 Jbeta primers. Repertoires were generated with immunoSEQ multiplex PCR, while TCRdb's copy carries only in-frame clones and drops some. The table lists 95,000 to 110,000 clones, around 61% of them singletons. What was sequenced was PBMCs. Source of these receptors: a woman in her forties or fifties in good health and CMV-seronegative.

V and J are TRBV7-2 and TRBJ1-6, with 8 nucleotides matching TRBD1. Germline trimming cut 8 bases from V and 7 bases from J; bases unmatched to any gene: 10. Looked up from germline, CDR1 is SGHTA and CDR2 is FQGNSA. The CDR3 length is 15 residues. The DNA for the CDR3 is TGTGCCAGCGCTGGGCCAGGGGGCGCGAATTCACCCCTCCACTTT. Translation gives CASAGPGGANSPLHF.

This clone was counted only a few times. V gene TRBV27 combines with J gene TRBJ2-7, with 10 bases fitting TRBD1. The trim removed 6 bases at V and 1 base at J, leaving 9 bases unmatched. The CDR3 is 16 amino acids. Per germline, CDR1 MNHEY and CDR2 SMNVEV (reference sequence). The CDR3 coding sequence is TGTGCCAGCAGGGCACCGGGACAGGGGACTTCCTACGAGCAGTACTTC. This encodes CASRAPGQGTSYEQYF.

This chain links TRBV18 with TRBJ2-7; D gene uncertain. The V gene's germline CDR1 is KGHSH and CDR2 LQKENI. V was pared by 1 base and J by 7 bases, with 11 bases between. The CDR3 totals 13 residues. The CDR3 is CASSPQTKLEQYF. CDR3 nucleotide sequence: TGTGCCAGCTCACCACAGACGAAACTAGAGCAGTACTTC. Supplemented by reference TRBV18 and TRBJ2-7, the full variable domain reads NAGVMQNPRHLVRRRGQEARLRCSPMKGHSHVYWYRQLPEEGLKFMVYLQKENIIDESGMPKERFSAEFPKEGPSILRIQQVVRGDSAAYFCASSPQTKLEQYFGPGTRLTVT.

The gene calls are TRBV4-2 and TRBJ2-1, with D maybe TRBD2 (6 bases). V was shortened by 0 bases and J by 0 bases, with 9 bases between the two germline ends. The CDR3 totals 16 residues. In germline, CDR1 is LGHNA, CDR2 YNFKEQ. CDR3: CASSQDAGSSYNEQFF. DNA for the CDR3: TGTGCCAGCAGCCAAGATGCGGGGAGCTCCTACAATGAGCAGTTCTTC.

The V gene is TRBV2, the J gene TRBJ1-6, with D perhaps TRBD1 (5 bases). The CDR3 runs to 15 residues. Trimming left V 8 bases short and J 6 bases short, with 17 bases between. CDR1 is SNHLY, CDR2 FYNNEI, per germline. The CDR3 loop is CASYTKDTFNSPLHF. The CDR3 bases are TGTGCCAGCTACACCAAGGACACATTTAATTCACCCCTCCACTTT.

This clone turned up a few times. The chain links TRBV18 to TRBJ2-1, with TRBD1 matching over 9 bases. V lost 6 bases and J lost 0; bases outside the gene matches: 9. This CDR3 is built from 17 residues. The germline CDR1 and CDR2 sequences are KGHSH and LQKENI. The DNA of the CDR3 is TGTGCCAGCTCTCCCGGGACAGGGTCGAGCTCCTACAATGAGCAGTTCTTC. As protein: CASSPGTGSSSYNEQFF.

The chain is built from TRBV6-5 and TRBJ1-1; TRBD1 agrees at 11 bases. The J segment lost 11 bases and the V segment lost 4 bases, leaving 3 bases of the junction unmatched. Germline values: CDR1 MNHEY, CDR2 SVGAGI. The CDR3 is made up of 12 amino acids. The chain's CDR3 is CASSFGQGAAFF. The CDR3 DNA reads TGTGCCAGCAGTTTTGGACAGGGGGCCGCTTTCTTT.

The chain is built from TRBV19 and TRBJ2-5; 7 bases are a match to TRBD1. This CDR3 region has 14 residues. Looked up from germline, CDR1 is LNHDA and CDR2 is SQIVND (reference sequence). The V and J ends lost 4 bases and 1 base, in that order; junction bases with no gene match: 3. The CDR3 nucleotides read TGTGCCAGTAGTAGATGGGACAGCCAAGAGACCCAGTACTTC. Translation: CASSRWDSQETQYF.

This chain uses TRBV4-3 with TRBJ2-2, with 9 bases aligning to TRBD2. The V gene end was trimmed by 2 bases and the J gene end by 3 bases; junction bases not matched to a gene: 10. Looked up from germline, CDR1 is LGHNA and CDR2 is YSLEER. This CDR3 comprises 18 residues. The CDR3 coding sequence is TGCGCCAGCAGCCAAAGGGATAGCGGGAGTTATGACACCGGGGAGCTGTTTTTT. This gives the protein CASSQRDSGSYDTGELFF.

This chain links TRBV7-9 with TRBJ2-7, with 12 bases identical to TRBD1. The CDR3 length is 15 residues. Germline CDR1 reads SEHNR; CDR2 reads FQNEAQ (reference sequence). J was trimmed by 2 bases and V by 5 bases; bases with no gene match: 4. The CDR3 loop is CASSAGTGGPYEQYF. DNA of the CDR3: TGTGCCAGCAGCGCCGGGACAGGGGGCCCCTACGAGCAGTACTTC.

The chain employs TRBV5-4 and TRBJ1-2; D unresolved. CDR3 length: 15 residues. Trimming took off 2 bases at V and 8 bases at J, with 19 bases between the two ends. Germline CDR1 is SGHNT and CDR2 is YYREEE (reference sequence). Written as DNA, the CDR3 is TGTGCCAGCAGCTTCGACGGTCCAACACTGGAGGGCTACACCTTC. This encodes CASSFDGPTLEGYTF.

This clone was seen only a few times. The chain links TRBV7-8 to TRBJ2-3, with D unclear. CDR1 is SGHVS, CDR2 FQNEAQ, per germline. The CDR3 covers 13 residues. V lost 2 bases and J 5 bases, leaving 8 bases between the germline ends. For the CDR3, the DNA is TGTGCCAGCAGCTTATGGCACGAAGATACGCAGTATTTT. Translated: CASSLWHEDTQYF.

The chain recombines TRBV5-5 with TRBJ2-1, with TRBD1 matching over 8 bases. The CDR3 covers 15 residues. Trimming took 5 bases from V and 4 from J; bases not matched to a gene: 8. Germline V gene lookup returns CDR1 SGHKS and CDR2 YYEKEE (reference sequence). Written as DNA, the CDR3 is TGTGCCAGCAGGGTTATGGGACAGGATTACAATGAGCAGTTCTTC. Translating gives CASRVMGQDYNEQFF.

The chain joins TRBV27 to TRBJ1-4; possibly TRBD1 for D (6 bases). V was shortened by 4 bases and J by 1 base, with 10 bases between the two germline ends. The CDR3 is 15 residues long. CDR1 MNHEY and CDR2 SMNVEV come from the germline V gene (reference sequence). Here the CDR3 reads CASSYYRETNEKLFF. CDR3 coding DNA: TGTGCCAGCAGTTACTACAGGGAAACTAATGAAAAACTGTTTTTT.

This clone was seen only a few times. J is TRBJ2-1 and V is TRBV25-1; a possible D gene is TRBD2 (6 bases). Looked up from germline, CDR1 is MGHDK and CDR2 is SYGVNS. There are 14 residues in the CDR3. The V gene lost 8 bases and the J gene lost 9 bases, with 20 bases spanning the gap. In DNA form, the CDR3 reads TGTGCCAGCGGGTTGGAGGGATCATTTGGTGAGCAGTTCTTC. Its protein product is CASGLEGSFGEQFF.